This T cell receptor (beta chain) emerged from a study of blood T cell repertoires in COVID-19. Study-wide context: Italy, Spain and the United States were the sources of the convalescent and acute COVID-19 samples. The analysed material was cDNA or gDNA that came from T cells, B-cell-depleted T cells, or PBMCs.

Per the germline V gene, CDR1 is MNHEY and CDR2 is SMNVEV (reference sequence). The CDR3 extends over 17 amino acids. Trimming stripped 2 bases from V and 5 bases from J, with 22 bases between. Authors' data handling: Scientists estimated how many nucleated cells there were by amplifying reference gene primers. Measured with immunoSEQ multiplex PCR; TCRdb has only the in-frame clones, and not every one. Clone size and V and J calls were adopted from that table, with D and trimming inferred from the DNA. This sample has some 250,000 clones, with around four fifths found just once. The sequence was collected from a man between 40 and 49 years old with acute or convalescent COVID-19. Sequenced material: peripheral blood. The genes are TRBV27 and TRBJ2-7; TRBD2 might be the D (6 bases). The CDR3 DNA reads as TGTGCCAGCAGTTTAACCCGGTTGGGACTGGGGGTGCACGAGCAGTACTTC. Translated: CASSLTRLGLGVHEQYF.